One and the same sample provided the 32 T cell receptor beta chains below, sequenced in a study of identifying expanded T cells in peripheral blood. Using immunoSEQ multiplex PCR, the repertoire was profiled, and TCRdb retains in-frame clones only, with some absent. This sample has approximately 110,000 clones, with more than 85% found just once. Input material: blood. Receptors originate from a person aged 18 to 75 in good health.

J is TRBJ2-3 and V is TRBV27; D gene unclear. The CDR3 is 12 amino acids. The V gene's germline CDR1 is MNHEY and CDR2 SMNVEV (reference sequence). The ends were cut back, 5 bases at V and 6 bases at J, with 9 bases in the middle. In DNA, the CDR3 is TGTGCCAGCAGTCATGGCATGGATACGCAGTATTTT. As protein: CASSHGMDTQYF.

The V and J genes are TRBV30 and TRBJ2-3; 9 nucleotides line up with TRBD1. The V gene end was trimmed by 0 bases and the J gene end by 4 bases; junction bases not matched to a gene: 8. There are 16 residues in the CDR3. In germline, CDR1 is GTSNPN, CDR2 SVGIG (reference sequence). The CDR3 sequence is CAWSVLGGQGSDTQYF. The CDR3 DNA follows: TGTGCCTGGAGTGTACTGGGTGGACAGGGGTCAGATACGCAGTATTTT.

The chain has TRBV5-6 and TRBJ1-3; no definite D call. The ends were cut back, 2 bases at V and 3 bases at J, with 6 bases in the middle. Per germline, CDR1 SGHDT and CDR2 YYEEEE. The CDR3 contains 13 residues. The CDR3 nucleotides read TGTGCCAGCAGCTTTCTAAATGGAAACACCATATATTTT. Amino acids: CASSFLNGNTIYF.

The chain links TRBV28 to TRBJ1-6; D not certain. This CDR3 has 14 residues. Between the trimmed V and J ends, which lost 6 bases and 6 bases, there was a span of 12 bases. Germline V gene data show CDR1 as MDHEN and CDR2 as SYDVKM. The CDR3 loop reads CASRERGRNSPLHF. CDR3 coding DNA: TGTGCCAGCAGAGAGAGAGGGCGTAATTCACCCCTCCACTTT.

The chain uses TRBV19 and TRBJ1-1, with a possible D match to TRBD1 (6 bases). CDR3 size: 15 residues. CDR1 and CDR2 (germline): LNHDA, SQIVND (reference sequence). V lost 3 bases and J 2 bases, leaving 13 bases between the germline ends. CDR3 DNA: TGTGCCAGTAGTATCCGGCAGGGGTTAAACACTGAAGCTTTCTTT. It yields the protein CASSIRQGLNTEAFF.

The chain combines TRBV6-5 with TRBJ2-7; 8 positions agree with TRBD1. V lost 4 bases, J lost 2 bases, and 10 bases stayed unmatched. Germline CDR1 and CDR2: MNHEY and SVGAGI. The CDR3 is made up of 16 amino acids. CDR3 bases: TGTGCCAGCAGTTCCCCCCCAGGGGGCGCTCCCTACGAGCAGTACTTC. Its translation is CASSSPPGGAPYEQYF.

The rearrangement joins TRBV13 to TRBJ1-4; D is perhaps TRBD1 (6 bases). The CDR3 has 14 residues. Trimming left V 1 base short and J 8 bases short, with 11 bases between. Germline CDR1 reads PRHDT; CDR2 reads FYEKMQ (reference sequence). The CDR3 bases are TGTGCCAGCAGCTTAGACAGGGATGGGGAAAAACTGTTTTTT. Translated: CASSLDRDGEKLFF.

The sample holds a few counts of this clone. The CDR3 region has the DNA TGTGCCAGCGTACAATACTCCAGCAGGGATCGCTCCGAAGCCTACGAGCAGTACTTC. This encodes CASVQYSSRDRSEAYEQYF. The genes are TRBV7-2 and TRBJ2-7, with D perhaps TRBD1 (5 bases). The CDR3 is 19 residues long. V was pared by 8 bases and J by 2 bases, with 31 bases between. Germline-derived CDR1 and CDR2 are SGHTA and FQGNSA. Together with reference TRBV7-2 and TRBJ2-7, the CDR3 gives the full variable domain: GAGVSQSPSNKVTEKGKDVELRCDPISGHTALYWYRQSLGQGLEFLIYFQGNSAPDKSGLPSDRFSAERTGGSVSTLTIQRTQQEDSAVYLCASVQYSSRDRSEAYEQYFGPGTRLTVT.

The chain employs TRBV7-2 and TRBJ1-5, with no clear D. This CDR3 has 13 amino acids. Per the germline V gene, CDR1 is SGHTA and CDR2 is FQGNSA. Trimming stripped 2 bases from V and 2 bases from J, with 4 bases between. CDR3 coding DNA: TGTGCCAGCAGCTTATCGGGCAATCAGCCCCAGCATTTT. Its protein product is CASSLSGNQPQHF.

The chain joins TRBV2 to TRBJ2-1; no clear D. The length of the CDR3 is 11 residues. Germline CDR1 reads SNHLY; CDR2 reads FYNNEI. V was pared by 10 bases and J by 2 bases, with 6 bases between. This CDR3 is CATGTYNEQFF. As DNA, the CDR3 is TGTGCCACTGGGACCTACAATGAGCAGTTCTTC. Based on the CDR3 plus reference TRBV2 and TRBJ2-1, the full variable domain is EPEVTQTPSHQVTQMGQEVILRCVPISNHLYFYWYRQILGQKVEFLVSFYNNEISEKSEIFDDQFSVERPDGSNFTLKIRSTKLEDSAMYFCATGTYNEQFFGPGTRLTVL.

The chain carries TRBV5-1 and TRBJ1-4; the match to TRBD1 covers 8 bases. The trim removed 2 bases at V and 3 bases at J, leaving 3 bases unmatched. Germline assignment: CDR1 SGHRS and CDR2 YFSETQ. The CDR3 sequence is 15 residues long. The CDR3 coding sequence is TGCGCCAGCAGCTTAACACAGGGGGCTAATGAAAAACTGTTTTTT. Translation: CASSLTQGANEKLFF.

This clone was seen just once. As DNA, the CDR3 is TGCGCCAGCAGTGAAGCTCCTCCTAATAATGAGCAGTTCTTC. Translated, it gives CASSEAPPNNEQFF. The chain has TRBV5-1 and TRBJ2-1; D gene ambiguous. V lost 5 bases to trimming and J lost 7 bases, with 16 bases between them. Germline CDR1 reads SGHRS; CDR2 reads YFSETQ. This CDR3 region has 14 residues.

The chain joins TRBV10-2 to TRBJ1-1, with TRBD1 identical over 7 bases. V gave up 10 bases and J gave up 1 base; unmatched junction bases: 6. Germline CDR1 is WSHSY and CDR2 is SAAADI. This CDR3 spans 13 amino acids. For the CDR3, the DNA is TGCGCCACGCGAGAGGGGGCGAACACTGAAGCTTTCTTT. Protein: CATREGANTEAFF.

The genes are TRBV7-6 and TRBJ2-2, with TRBD2 identical over 8 bases. Germline-derived CDR1 and CDR2 are SGHVS and FNYEAQ. J lost 6 bases, V lost 5 bases, and 8 bases had no gene match. This CDR3 region has 15 residues. Written as DNA, the CDR3 is TGTGCCAGCAGCCCCTGGACTAGCCCCGCCGGGGAGCTGTTTTTT. Protein sequence: CASSPWTSPAGELFF.

This sequence joins TRBV28 and TRBJ2-7; tentatively, D is TRBD1 (5 bases). This CDR3 contains 15 residues. The germline CDR1 and CDR2 sequences are MDHEN and SYDVKM. V lost 4 bases and J 0 bases, leaving 13 bases between the germline ends. CDR3 in amino acids: CASSSRQGLSYEQYF. In nucleotides, the CDR3 is TGTGCCAGCAGTTCCCGTCAGGGTCTCTCCTACGAGCAGTACTTC.

This clone appeared once. The CDR3 coding sequence is TGTGCCAGCAGTTTCTCCGGACCGAGAACAGATACGCAGTATTTT. Its translation is CASSFSGPRTDTQYF. The genes are TRBV27 and TRBJ2-3; D unresolved. Germline CDR1 reads MNHEY; CDR2 reads SMNVEV (reference sequence). V was shortened by 3 bases and J by 3 bases, with 13 bases between the two germline ends. The CDR3 covers 15 residues.

The rearrangement uses TRBV7-2 and TRBJ2-7; D ambiguous. Trimming stripped 6 bases from V and 2 bases from J, with 5 bases between. CDR1 SGHTA and CDR2 FQGNSA come from the germline V gene. The CDR3 runs 11 residues. CDR3 DNA: TGTGCCAGCAGTTGGGCCTACGAGCAGTACTTC. Amino acids: CASSWAYEQYF. The full variable domain, in which reference TRBV7-2 and TRBJ2-7 provide the parts outside the CDR3, is GAGVSQSPSNKVTEKGKDVELRCDPISGHTALYWYRQSLGQGLEFLIYFQGNSAPDKSGLPSDRFSAERTGGSVSTLTIQRTQQEDSAVYLCASSWAYEQYFGPGTRLTVT.

The chain is built from TRBV4-3 and TRBJ2-2, with D hard to call. Germline V gene data show CDR1 as LGHNA and CDR2 as YSLEER. V lost 0 bases to trimming and J lost 7 bases, with 12 bases between them. CDR3 size: 15 residues. Here the CDR3 reads CASSQDWVGNGELFF. CDR3 in DNA: TGCGCCAGCAGCCAAGATTGGGTGGGAAACGGGGAGCTGTTTTTT.

The chain joins TRBV6-5 to TRBJ2-3; the D is unclear. Germline V gene data show CDR1 as MNHEY and CDR2 as SVGAGI. V was trimmed by 0 bases and J by 6 bases, leaving 10 bases between them. CDR3 length equals 14 residues. CDR3 DNA: TGTGCCAGCAGTTACTCAATACCGGCGGATACGCAGTATTTT. This translates into CASSYSIPADTQYF.

CDR3 residues: CASSLEQGGSPLHF. Written as DNA, the CDR3 is TGTGCCAGCAGCTTAGAACAGGGAGGCTCACCCCTCCACTTT. The chain has TRBV7-9 and TRBJ1-6, with D possibly matching TRBD1 (6 bases). The CDR3 contains 14 residues. Germline CDR1 SEHNR, CDR2 FQNEAQ (reference sequence). The V gene lost 1 base and the J gene lost 10 bases, with 11 bases spanning the gap.

The rearrangement joins TRBV6-1 to TRBJ1-3; tentative D call: TRBD1 (5 bases). Germline CDR1 MNHNS, CDR2 SASEGT. The CDR3 consists of 17 residues. Trimming left V 4 bases short and J 5 bases short, with 21 bases between. DNA of the CDR3: TGTGCCAGCAGTGTCCAAAACAAGGGGCCCACGAGAAACACCATATATTTT. Amino acids: CASSVQNKGPTRNTIYF.

The gene calls are TRBV7-2 and TRBJ2-5, with D maybe TRBD2 (5 bases). CDR1 SGHTA and CDR2 FQGNSA come from the germline V gene. The CDR3 length is 14 residues. V lost 1 base to trimming and J lost 5 bases, with 11 bases between them. The CDR3 DNA is TGTGCCAGCAGCTTAGGCGGGTTAGCGGAGACCCAGTACTTC. As protein: CASSLGGLAETQYF.

The chain has TRBV5-5 and TRBJ2-7; 11 bases are shared with TRBD2. The CDR3 consists of 17 residues. V trimming: 4 bases; J trimming: 0 bases; junction bases outside the gene matches: 9. CDR1 is SGHKS and CDR2 is YYEKEE in the germline V gene (reference sequence). The CDR3 reads CASSILAGVLSSYEQYF. As DNA, the CDR3 is TGTGCCAGCAGCATACTAGCGGGGGTTCTCAGCTCCTACGAGCAGTACTTC.

CDR3: CSVSSMNTEAFF. The DNA of the CDR3 is TGCAGCGTTTCTTCCATGAACACTGAAGCTTTCTTT. The V call is TRBV29-1, the J call TRBJ1-1; D gene unclear. Trimming took 5 bases from V and 0 from J, leaving 7 bases between them. The CDR3 spans 12 residues. Germline assignment: CDR1 SQVTM and CDR2 ANQGSEA.

The J gene is TRBJ1-1, the V gene TRBV5-5, with D maybe TRBD1 (5 bases). This CDR3 contains 15 residues. V was trimmed by 3 bases and J by 4 bases, leaving 16 bases between them. Germline V gives CDR1 SGHKS, CDR2 YYEKEE (reference sequence). CDR3 nucleotides: TGTGCCAGCAGCTCGCCGTCCCCGGGGGGCACTGAAGCTTTCTTT. Residues: CASSSPSPGGTEAFF.

The genes are TRBV27 and TRBJ2-7; 8 bases are a match to TRBD1. The germline gives CDR1 MNHEY, CDR2 SMNVEV (reference sequence). V dropped 3 bases and J dropped 6; count of bases not matched to a gene: 10. The CDR3 totals 15 residues. In DNA form, the CDR3 reads TGTGCCAGCAGTTTCTTTTCGGCAGGGGGCTTCGAGCAGTACTTC. This codes for CASSFFSAGGFEQYF.

The chain carries TRBV9 and TRBJ1-3, with 11 bases matching TRBD1. The CDR3 contains 17 residues. From germline, CDR1 is SGDLS and CDR2 YYNGEE. Unmatched junction bases numbered 8, after V lost 3 bases and J lost 3 bases. DNA of the CDR3: TGTGCCAGCAGCGGGGACAGGGGGACTATCAATGGAAACACCATATATTTT. This sequence encodes CASSGDRGTINGNTIYF.

This clone was counted a single time. This chain's CDR3 is CASKGWEETQYF. The CDR3 bases are TGTGCCAGCAAAGGATGGGAAGAGACCCAGTACTTC. The chain carries TRBV2 and TRBJ2-5, with D uncertain. The length of the CDR3 is 12 residues. Germline CDR1 reads SNHLY; CDR2 reads FYNNEI. V shed 7 bases and J shed 3 bases, with 9 bases lying between them. The full variable domain, with the rest looked up from reference TRBV2 and TRBJ2-5, is EPEVTQTPSHQVTQMGQEVILRCVPISNHLYFYWYRQILGQKVEFLVSFYNNEISEKSEIFDDQFSVERPDGSNFTLKIRSTKLEDSAMYFCASKGWEETQYFGPGTRLLVL.

The V gene is TRBV2, the J gene TRBJ2-3; 8 bases line up with TRBD2. Trimming at V came to 6 bases and at J to 1 base, leaving 9 bases not matched to a gene. There are 16 residues in the CDR3. Germline V gene sequence: CDR1 SNHLY, CDR2 FYNNEI. For the CDR3, the DNA is TGTGCCAGCAGCCTCCGGGGGGGTGGGGGCACAGATACGCAGTATTTT. Translating gives CASSLRGGGGTDTQYF.

This clone was picked up many times. J is TRBJ1-2 and V is TRBV6-1; 8 positions agree with TRBD1. The CDR3 is 13 amino acids. CDR1 MNHNS and CDR2 SASEGT come from the germline V gene. The ends lost 6 bases at V and 5 bases at J; junction bases unmatched: 5. CDR3 sequence reads: CASRTTGGYGYTF. The CDR3 DNA reads as TGTGCCAGCAGGACTACAGGGGGATATGGCTACACCTTC.

The V and J genes are TRBV18 and TRBJ2-3; 11 nucleotides match TRBD1. Germline V gene sequence: CDR1 KGHSH, CDR2 LQKENI. Trimming at V came to 6 bases and at J to 4 bases, leaving 0 bases not matched to a gene. The CDR3 has 13 residues. CDR3: CASSGQGADTQYF. For the CDR3, the DNA is TGTGCCAGCTCGGGACAGGGGGCAGATACGCAGTATTTT. The full variable domain, rest sourced from reference TRBV18 and TRBJ2-3, is NAGVMQNPRHLVRRRGQEARLRCSPMKGHSHVYWYRQLPEEGLKFMVYLQKENIIDESGMPKERFSAEFPKEGPSILRIQQVVRGDSAAYFCASSGQGADTQYFGPGTRLTVL.

This clone was recorded once. This chain joins TRBV28 and TRBJ2-3, with a tentative D call TRBD1 (5 bases). Per germline, CDR1 MDHEN and CDR2 SYDVKM. Trimming left V 5 bases short and J 11 bases short, with 17 bases between. The CDR3 has 13 residues. Here the CDR3 DNA reads TGTGCCAGCAGTCCCCCCCGGACAAGTGGGCAGTATTTT. It specifies CASSPPRTSGQYF.